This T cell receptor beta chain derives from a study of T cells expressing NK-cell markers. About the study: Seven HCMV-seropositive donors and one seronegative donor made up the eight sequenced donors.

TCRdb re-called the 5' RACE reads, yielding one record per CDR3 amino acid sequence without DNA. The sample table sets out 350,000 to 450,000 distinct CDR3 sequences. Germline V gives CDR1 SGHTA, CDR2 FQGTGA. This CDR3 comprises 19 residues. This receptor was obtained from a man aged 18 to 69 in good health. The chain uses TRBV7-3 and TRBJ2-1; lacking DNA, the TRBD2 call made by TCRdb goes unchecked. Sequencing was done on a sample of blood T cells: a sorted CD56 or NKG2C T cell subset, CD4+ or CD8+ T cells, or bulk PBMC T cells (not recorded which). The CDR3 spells CASSLRSKTSGGFYNEQFF.